The T cell receptor beta chain described here comes from a study of identical twins. Comment on this clonotype: Antigen specificity is unknown. A junction end diverges from the germline sequence, so it may reflect a read error.

Study-level points and caveats: In zero-insertion analyses, partial confounding could arise from invariant MAIT and iNKT cells. Models predicted less out-of-frame TCR alpha sharing in monozygotic twins than was found.

TCRdb processed the 5' RACE reads anew with MiXCR; each CDR3 protein has one entry. Here the sample spans about 520,000 distinct CDR3 sequences, about 20% being singletons. These data were also filed under a second study, of T cells expressing NK-cell markers. That source adds: Sorted T-cell subsets CD3+CD56+NKG2C+, CD3+CD56+NKG2C- and CD3+CD56-NKG2C+ were TCR beta-sequenced. An anti-gamma-delta TCR antibody confined sorting to alpha-beta TCR T cells across several of the experiments.

What was sequenced was CD4+ T cells sorted from blood. This clonotype was obtained from a woman aged 18-29 years in good health.

The CDR3 here is CVSSLEAGTTTDTQYF. CDR3 DNA sequence: TGCGTCAGCAGCTTGGAGGCGGGGACAACCACAGATACGCAGTATTTT. The chain links TRBV5-1 to TRBJ2-3; D assignment may be TRBD1 or TRBD2 (6 bases each). The germline V gene encodes CDR1 SGHRS and CDR2 YFSETQ. This CDR3 is built from 16 residues.